Detailed here is one TCR beta chain. This clone's antigen is unknown. This may be a read error, as it is one base from a much larger clone. The library was produced with multiplex PCR. Sequencing instrument: Illumina HiSeq 2500. TCRbeta libraries were constructed through three rounds of nested PCR with primers (Table S4) according to protocols modified from ARM-PCR. Before sequencing, PCR products of 200-500 bp were cut from the gel and purified using the QIAquick gel extraction kit. Regarding the original processing steps: Reads were cleaned with Trimmomatic, merged with FLASH into complete CDR3 sequences, and assigned to V(D)J germline segments with MiTCR. Clonal diversity was calculated as the inverse Simpson's index using VDJtools. In-frame sequences without a premature stop codon were defined as productive reads. TCRdb reprocessing: public reads trimmed at Q25 with fastp, clones called with MiXCR, in-frame beta chains kept. Identical CDR3 proteins give one entry, which carries the most common genes and DNA. TCRdb, not the original authors, processed these V and J calls. For this sample there are about 140,000 distinct CDR3 sequences; around two thirds appear just once. The top ten clones comprise roughly 20% of the sample.

RNA was isolated from bulk unsorted tissue, and RNA quality was assessed with a NanoDrop ND-1000 and an Agilent 2100. Donors were newly diagnosed lung cancer patients admitted for thoracic surgery in China between August and November 2014, without prior chemotherapy. Patients who had received previous radiotherapy or chemotherapy, or who had another concurrent cancer, were excluded from the study. Pieces of surgical tissue measuring 1-2 cm3 were kept in RNAlater solution and held at -80 degrees C until needed. The sample belongs to a study of tumor and adjacent non-tumor tissue in lung cancer (dated by TCRdb to 2016 to 2019). General notes on the study: By cancer type, the cohort comprised 12 adenocarcinoma patients, 2 squamous cell carcinoma patients and 1 small cell lung cancer patient. Among the roughly 15 patients, ages ranged from roughly 31 to 85 years, roughly ten were men and 5 were women, and disease was TNM stage I to III. In total, sequencing yielded 130,000,000 or so productive TCRbeta reads, which works out to an average of about 4.2 million reads per sample. For each patient, one tumor sample and one normal lung sample were taken, giving under 35 paired specimens that underwent TCRbeta CDR3 sequencing. The study compared bulk TCRbeta repertoires between lung tumor tissue and matched distant non-tumor lung tissue from more than twelve lung cancer patients. The paper's findings and limits, for the study overall: The cohort had only about 16 patients, and the authors noted that larger samples and more detailed clinical data are needed. The methods do not name the sequencing platform or mention unique molecular identifiers. The top 100 clones made up a significantly larger cumulative share of the repertoire in normal lung than in tumor tissue. Peripheral blood was not sequenced, so blood TCRbeta repertoires were not examined in the lung cancer patients of the study. Significantly higher TCR diversity (inverse Simpson) was observed in tumor tissue than in normal lung tissue (approximately 440 vs 150, P = 0.0075, Mann-Whitney U test). Younger patients had significantly higher TCR diversity, and higher tumor TCR diversity was associated with shorter overall and disease-free survival.

CDR1 and CDR2 (MNHNS, SASEGT) derive from the germline V gene. V is shortened by 4 bases, J by 4 bases, and the region joining them spans 9 bases. The CDR3 numbers 13 residues from cysteine through phenylalanine. The retained sequence is limited to the CDR3, 39 bases, with the frame set at the first base. The receptor chain draws on TRBV6-1 and TRBJ2-3; a confident D gene designation cannot be given. The sequencing input was lung tumor tissue. The origin of this receptor is a man aged 55 to 70 with small cell lung cancer. This receptor has the CDR3 CASSVGFADTQYF. The DNA sequence is given as TGTGCCAGCAGTGTGGGGTTCGCAGATACGCAGTATTTT.